This TCR beta chain was captured in a study of PD-L1 blockade in urothelial cancer. Study at large: Patients had received 0 to 3 prior chemotherapy regimens. Each blood sample yielded a median of about 140,000 T cells.

Sequencing used immunoSEQ multiplex PCR; TCRdb keeps in-frame clones, though not all of them. The sample holds approximately 91,000 clones, less than 90% seen once. Described time point: peripheral blood 6 weeks after treatment start. The cohort comprised individuals with locally advanced or metastatic urothelial carcinoma. V lost 1 base and J lost 2, with 9 bases in between. The CDR3 runs 15 residues. The germline CDR1 and CDR2 sequences are SEHNR and FQNEAQ (reference sequence). This chain links TRBV7-9 with TRBJ2-1, with a weak D call TRBD2 (5 bases). This clonotype was sampled from a man between 65 and 80 years old with urothelial cancer. Source: PBMCs, taken around atezolizumab (anti-PD-L1) treatment. CDR3 loop: CASSLGAGAYNEQFF. Here the CDR3 DNA reads TGTGCCAGCAGCTTAGGAGCCGGGGCCTACAATGAGCAGTTCTTC.